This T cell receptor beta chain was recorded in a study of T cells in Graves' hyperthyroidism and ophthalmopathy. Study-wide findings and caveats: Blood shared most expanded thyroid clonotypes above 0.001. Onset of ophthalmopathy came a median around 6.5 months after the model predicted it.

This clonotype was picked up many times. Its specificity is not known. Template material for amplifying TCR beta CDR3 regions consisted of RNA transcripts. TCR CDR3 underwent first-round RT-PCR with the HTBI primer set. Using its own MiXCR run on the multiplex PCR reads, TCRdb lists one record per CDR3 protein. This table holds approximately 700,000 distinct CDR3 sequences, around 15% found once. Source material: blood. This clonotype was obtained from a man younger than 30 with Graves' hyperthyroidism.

The DNA for the CDR3 is TGTGCCGCCGGGGAGACCCAGTACTTC. Its translation: CAAGETQYF. J is TRBJ2-5 and V is TRBV7-9; D is uncertain. This CDR3 contains 9 residues. Trimming left V 11 bases short and J 5 bases short, with 6 bases between. Germline V gene sequence: CDR1 SEHNR, CDR2 FQNEAQ (reference sequence).